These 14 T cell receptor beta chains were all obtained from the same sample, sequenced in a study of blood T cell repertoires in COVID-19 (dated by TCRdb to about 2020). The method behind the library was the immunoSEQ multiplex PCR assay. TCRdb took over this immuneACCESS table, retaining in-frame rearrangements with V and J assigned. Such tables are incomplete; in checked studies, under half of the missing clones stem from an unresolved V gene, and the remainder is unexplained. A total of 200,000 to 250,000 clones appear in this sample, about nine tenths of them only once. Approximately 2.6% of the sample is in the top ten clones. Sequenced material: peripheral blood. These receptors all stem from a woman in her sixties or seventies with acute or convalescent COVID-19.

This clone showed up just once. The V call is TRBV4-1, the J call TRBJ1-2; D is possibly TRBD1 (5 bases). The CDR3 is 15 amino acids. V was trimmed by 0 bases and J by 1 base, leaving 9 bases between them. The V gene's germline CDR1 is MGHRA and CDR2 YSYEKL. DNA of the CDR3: TGCGCCAGCAGCCAAGACGATGACAGTAACTATGGCTACACCTTC. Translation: CASSQDDDSNYGYTF.

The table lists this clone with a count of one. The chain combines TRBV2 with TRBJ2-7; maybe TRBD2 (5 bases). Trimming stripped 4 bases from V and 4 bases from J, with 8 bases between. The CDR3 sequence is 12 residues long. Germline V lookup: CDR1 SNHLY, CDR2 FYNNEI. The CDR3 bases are TGTGCCAGCAGTGCTTGGAGGTACGAGCAGTACTTC. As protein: CASSAWRYEQYF.

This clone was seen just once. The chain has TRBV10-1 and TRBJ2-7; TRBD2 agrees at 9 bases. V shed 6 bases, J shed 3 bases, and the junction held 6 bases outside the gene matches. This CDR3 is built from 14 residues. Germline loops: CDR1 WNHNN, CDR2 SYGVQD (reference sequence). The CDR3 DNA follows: TGCGCCAGCAGCGAGAGCGGGAGGAACTACGAGCAGTACTTC. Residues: CASSESGRNYEQYF.

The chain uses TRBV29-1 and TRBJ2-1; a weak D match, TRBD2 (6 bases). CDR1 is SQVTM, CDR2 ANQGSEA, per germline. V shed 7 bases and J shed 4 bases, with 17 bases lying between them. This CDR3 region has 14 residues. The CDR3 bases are TGCAGCGGAGCCCTAGCGCTCGATTACAATGAGCAGTTCTTC. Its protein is CSGALALDYNEQFF.

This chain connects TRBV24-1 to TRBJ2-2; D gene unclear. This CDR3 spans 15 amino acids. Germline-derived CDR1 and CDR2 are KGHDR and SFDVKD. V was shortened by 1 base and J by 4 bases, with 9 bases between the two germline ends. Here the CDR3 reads CATSDFDTPTGELFF. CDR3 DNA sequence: TGTGCCACCAGTGATTTCGACACTCCCACCGGGGAGCTGTTTTTT.

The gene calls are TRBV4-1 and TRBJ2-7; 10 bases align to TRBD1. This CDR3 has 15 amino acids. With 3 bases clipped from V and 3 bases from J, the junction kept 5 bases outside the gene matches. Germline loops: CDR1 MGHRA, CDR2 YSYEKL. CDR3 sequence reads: CASSQGQGPDYEQYF. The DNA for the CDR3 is TGCGCCAGCAGCCAGGGACAGGGGCCCGACTACGAGCAGTACTTC.

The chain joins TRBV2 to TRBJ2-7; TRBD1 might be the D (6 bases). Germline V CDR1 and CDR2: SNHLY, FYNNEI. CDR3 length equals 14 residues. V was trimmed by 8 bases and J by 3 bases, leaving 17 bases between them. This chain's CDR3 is CASRQQGRGYEQYF. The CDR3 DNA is TGTGCCAGCCGACAACAGGGTCGGGGCTACGAGCAGTACTTC.

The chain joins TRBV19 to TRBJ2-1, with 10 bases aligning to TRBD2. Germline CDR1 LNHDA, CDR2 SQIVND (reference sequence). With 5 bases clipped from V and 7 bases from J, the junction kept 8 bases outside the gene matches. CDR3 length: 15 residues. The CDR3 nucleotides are TGTGCCAGTAGTTCCTTAGCGGGGGGATGGAATGAGCAGTTCTTC. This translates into CASSSLAGGWNEQFF.

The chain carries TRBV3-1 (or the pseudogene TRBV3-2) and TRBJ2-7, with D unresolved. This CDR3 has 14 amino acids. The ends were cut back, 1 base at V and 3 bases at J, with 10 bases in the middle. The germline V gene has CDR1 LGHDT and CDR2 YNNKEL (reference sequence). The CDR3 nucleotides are TGTGCCAGCAGCCAAGGTTTCAGGAACTACGAGCAGTACTTC. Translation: CASSQGFRNYEQYF.

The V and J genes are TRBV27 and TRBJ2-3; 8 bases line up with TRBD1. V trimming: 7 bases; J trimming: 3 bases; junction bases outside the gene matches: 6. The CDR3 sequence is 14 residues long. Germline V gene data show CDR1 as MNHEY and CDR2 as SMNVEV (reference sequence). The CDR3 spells CASKQDRVTDTQYF. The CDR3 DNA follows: TGTGCCAGCAAACAGGACAGGGTTACAGATACGCAGTATTTT.

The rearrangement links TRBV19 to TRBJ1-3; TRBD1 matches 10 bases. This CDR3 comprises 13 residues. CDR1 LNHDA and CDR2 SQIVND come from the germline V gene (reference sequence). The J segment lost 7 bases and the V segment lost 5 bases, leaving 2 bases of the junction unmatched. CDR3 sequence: CASSAGQGNTIYF. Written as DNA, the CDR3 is TGTGCCAGTAGTGCGGGACAGGGGAACACCATATATTTT.

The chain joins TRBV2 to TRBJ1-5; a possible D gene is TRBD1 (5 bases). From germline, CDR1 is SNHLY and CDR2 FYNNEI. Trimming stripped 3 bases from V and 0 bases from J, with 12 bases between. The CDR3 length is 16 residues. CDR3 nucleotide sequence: TGTGCCAGCAGTGATGGGGCCAGGGATAGCAATCAGCCCCAGCATTTT. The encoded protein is CASSDGARDSNQPQHF.

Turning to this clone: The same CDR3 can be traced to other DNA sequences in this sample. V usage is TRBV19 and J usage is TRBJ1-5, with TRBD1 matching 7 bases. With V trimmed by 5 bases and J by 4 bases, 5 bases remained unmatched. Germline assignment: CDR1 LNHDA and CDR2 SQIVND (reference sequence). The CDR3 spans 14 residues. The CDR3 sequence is CASSVTGDNQPQHF. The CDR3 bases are TGTGCCAGTAGTGTCACAGGGGATAATCAGCCCCAGCATTTT. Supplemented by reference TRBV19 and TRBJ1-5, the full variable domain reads DGGITQSPKYLFRKEGQNVTLSCEQNLNHDAMYWYRQDPGQGLRLIYYSQIVNDFQKGDIAEGYSVSREKKESFPLTVTSAQKNPTAFYLCASSVTGDNQPQHFGDGTRLSIL.

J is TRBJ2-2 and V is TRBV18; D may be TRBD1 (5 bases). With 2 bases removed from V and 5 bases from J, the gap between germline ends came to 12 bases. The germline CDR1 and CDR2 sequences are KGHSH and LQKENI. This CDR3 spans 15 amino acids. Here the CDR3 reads CASSPNQGWTGELFF. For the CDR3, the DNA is TGTGCCAGCTCACCAAACCAGGGATGGACCGGGGAGCTGTTTTTT.